The entry below describes one T cell receptor (beta chain). The source of the sample is a study of blood T cell repertoires in COVID-19. In the study overall: Specimens from acute and convalescent COVID-19 originated in the United States, Italy and Spain.

The repertoire was sequenced with immunoSEQ multiplex PCR; TCRdb's copy has only in-frame clones and lacks some. The data hold roughly 53,000 clones, with roughly nine tenths observed a single time. The CDR3 is made up of 15 amino acids. V lost 0 bases, J lost 0 bases, and 7 bases lay in between. Per the germline V gene, CDR1 is MNHEY and CDR2 is SVGAGI. This receptor was taken from a man aged 55-75 years with acute or convalescent COVID-19. Sequencing input: peripheral blood. The chain recombines TRBV6-5 with TRBJ2-3; a possible D gene is TRBD1 (5 bases). CDR3 sequence: CASSYSGASTDTQYF. The DNA for the CDR3 is TGTGCCAGCAGTTACTCAGGGGCAAGCACAGATACGCAGTATTTT.